A selection of T cell receptor beta chains follows, all from one sample in a study of OX40 agonist ivuxolimab in advanced cancers. Libraries were prepared by immunoSEQ multiplex PCR; TCRdb keeps only in-frame clonotypes and omits some of them. In the table there are around 77,000 clones, approximately 90% of which are singletons. This sample comprised CD4+ or CD8+ T cells sorted from blood, obtained in a trial of the OX40 agonist ivuxolimab. All receptors come from an adult with an advanced solid tumor such as melanoma, head and neck, liver or kidney cancer. Each CDR3 is given with its conserved first and last residue. D genes are given only for firm matches. Size values are once, few and many counts, or a class for expanded clones, and some rows have none.

CDR3 | DNA | D | J | size | V
CASSSLQGLGQPQHF | TGTGCCAGCAGCTCACTACAGGGTTTAGGTCAGCCCCAGCATTTT | . | TRBJ1-5 | . | TRBV11-2
CASSYTSFLGTDTQYF | TGTGCCAGCTCGTACACTAGTTTCCTAGGCACAGATACGCAGTATTTT | . | TRBJ2-3 | . | TRBV18
CAWIRTGRSYEQYF | TGTGCCTGGATCCGGACAGGGAGATCCTACGAGCAGTACTTC | TRBD1 | TRBJ2-7 | . | TRBV30
CASSRPNNYEQYF | TGTGCCAGCAGTAGACCGAATAACTACGAGCAGTACTTC | . | TRBJ2-7 | . | TRBV6-5
CASSAGVNTEAFF | TGTGCCAGCAGTGCTGGGGTGAACACTGAAGCTTTCTTT | . | TRBJ1-1 | . | TRBV6-4
CASSNGLSSNEQFF | TGTGCCAGCAGTAATGGACTAAGTAGCAATGAGCAGTTCTTC | . | TRBJ2-1 | . | TRBV6-1
CASSESRGLSDTQYF | TGCGCCAGCAGTGAGTCGCGGGGATTGTCAGATACGCAGTATTTT | . | TRBJ2-3 | . | TRBV10-1
CALGAQGGRTNEQFF | TGTGCTCTCGGGGCGCAGGGCGGGAGGACCAATGAGCAGTTCTTC | TRBD2 | TRBJ2-1 | . | TRBV30
CASSLTLAGGRLQETQYF | TGTGCCAGCAGCTTAACCCTAGCGGGGGGCCGACTCCAAGAGACCCAGTACTTC | TRBD2 | TRBJ2-5 | . | TRBV7-9
CATSEPKETNVYGYTF | TGTGCCACCAGCGAACCGAAAGAGACGAACGTCTATGGCTACACCTTC | . | TRBJ1-2 | . | TRBV15
CASSSRAQNSPLHF | TGTGCCAGCAGTTCCCGGGCCCAGAATTCACCCCTCCACTTT | . | TRBJ1-6 | once | TRBV2
CASSNTGGGYEQYF | TGTGCCAGCAGTAATACAGGGGGTGGCTACGAGCAGTACTTC | TRBD1 | TRBJ2-7 | . | TRBV27
CASSQGASATSYEQYF | TGTGCCAGCAGCCAAGGGGCCAGCGCGACTTCCTACGAGCAGTACTTC | . | TRBJ2-7 | . | TRBV4-2
CASSFPDRMNTEAFF | TGTGCCAGCAGTTTCCCGGACAGAATGAACACTGAAGCTTTCTTT | . | TRBJ1-1 | . | TRBV28
CASSTGPSNTEAFF | TGTGCCAGCAGCACCGGACCCAGTAACACTGAAGCTTTCTTT | . | TRBJ1-1 | . | TRBV7-2